The rows below give T cell receptor beta chains drawn from one sample of a study of T cell repertoires in cytomegalovirus infection. TCRdb reprocessed the reads via MiXCR and lists one record per CDR3 protein. Of 480,000 or so distinct CDR3 sequences listed, 11% are singletons. The sequencing input was PBMCs. These receptors all come from a human donor in good health (CMV status not recorded). Some clones in this sample may be carry-over from other donors' samples. Each CDR3 is given with its conserved first and last residue. The order of the fields is clone size, V gene, D gene, J gene, CDR3 DNA, CDR3 protein. D genes are given only for firm matches. Rows may omit the clone size; those that give it use once, few, many or a size class.

many	TRBV6-5	TRBD2	TRBJ2-2	TGTGCCAGCAGTCACCTAGCGGGAGGTCGGACCGGGGAGCTGTTTTTT	CASSHLAGGRTGELFF
many	TRBV5-5	.	TRBJ1-6	TGTGCCAGCAGCTCTAGGTGGGATAATTCACCCCTCCACTTT	CASSSRWDNSPLHF
many	TRBV28	TRBD1	TRBJ1-5	TGTGCCAGCACGAGACAGGGTAGGAACAATCAGCCCCAGCATTTT	CASTRQGRNNQPQHF
many	TRBV7-2	TRBD1	TRBJ1-2	TGTGCCAGCAGCTTCCAGGGGGCAGGCTATGGCTACACCTTC	CASSFQGAGYGYTF
.	TRBV5-6	.	TRBJ2-2	TGTGCCAGCAGCCCTCTGGCCGGGGAGCTGTTTTTT	CASSPLAGELFF
.	TRBV4-1	.	TRBJ2-3	TGCGCCAGCAGCCAAGAGGTGGGGGGCGCCACAGATACGCAGTATTTT	CASSQEVGGATDTQYF
few	TRBV5-1	.	TRBJ1-1	TGCGCCAGCAGCTTGGGAGACTTCGGTGAAGCTTTCTTT	CASSLGDFGEAFF
few	TRBV5-4	.	TRBJ2-2	TGTGCCAGCAGCTTTTATGGCACCGGGGAGCTGTTTTTT	CASSFYGTGELFF
few	TRBV29-1	TRBD2	TRBJ2-1	TGCAGCGTTGATAGCGGGAGAGGCCGTAATGAGCAGTTCTTC	CSVDSGRGRNEQFF
many	TRBV11-2	.	TRBJ1-5	TGTGCCAGCAGCTTAGATCGACCCCCTGCTCCCCAGCATTTT	CASSLDRPPAPQHF
many	TRBV9	TRBD1	TRBJ1-2	TGTGCCAGCAGCGTAGCAAAAACAGGGGAAGACTATGGCTACACCTTC	CASSVAKTGEDYGYTF
few	TRBV19	TRBD1	TRBJ2-1	TGTGCCAGTAGTATGGGGACAGGGCAGAAGCGGTTCTTC	CASSMGTGQKRFF
many	TRBV3-1	.	TRBJ2-3	TGTGCCAGCAGCCAACCGTCTAGCACCCCAGATACGCAGTATTTT	CASSQPSSTPDTQYF
many	TRBV6-2/TRBV6-3	.	TRBJ1-2	TGTGCCAGCAGTTACTCCGACAGAGGGGGCACCTTC	CASSYSDRGGTF
.	TRBV27	.	TRBJ2-7	TGTGCCAGCAGTTTATTTAAGCAGGGGGGCTACGAGCAGTACTTC	CASSLFKQGGYEQYF
many	TRBV5-1	.	TRBJ1-3	TGCGCCAGCAGCTTGTGGGATCTACTCCCCTCTGGAAACACCATATATTTT	CASSLWDLLPSGNTIYF
many	TRBV7-2	.	TRBJ2-2	TGTGCCAGCAGCTTAGTGTCAGGGGCGACGAACACCGGGGAGCTGTTTTTT	CASSLVSGATNTGELFF
few	TRBV27	.	TRBJ2-1	TGTGCCAGCAGTTTAGGCAATACAGGGATCCGTGAGCAGTTCTTC	CASSLGNTGIREQFF
few	TRBV19	.	TRBJ1-2	TGTGCCAGTAGTATCCAGACAGGAGGGGCCTATGGCTACACCTTC	CASSIQTGGAYGYTF
.	TRBV5-1	TRBD1	TRBJ2-4	TGCGCCAGCAGCCCCACAGGGGCGGTGGTTCAGTACTTC	CASSPTGAVVQYF
.	TRBV4-2	.	TRBJ2-7	TGTGCCAGCAGCCTTGGCCCTAGCGAACAAATCTCCTACGAGCAGTACTTC	CASSLGPSEQISYEQYF
many	TRBV4-2	.	TRBJ2-7	TGTGCCAGCAGCCAAGAAGCTGGACTCCACACCTACGAGCAGTACTTC	CASSQEAGLHTYEQYF
many	TRBV12-3/TRBV12-4	.	TRBJ2-6	TGTGCCAGCAGTCTCCGTTTGCCTGGGGCCAACGTCCTGACTTTC	CASSLRLPGANVLTF
many	TRBV6-1	.	TRBJ2-1	TGTGCCAGCCCGGGACTCTCGACTAAAAGTTCCAACAATGAGCAGTTCTTC	CASPGLSTKSSNNEQFF